The present TCR beta chain was sequenced within a study of CD8 T cells in ankylosing spondylitis. The germline V gene has CDR1 SGHRS and CDR2 YFSETQ. This CDR3 contains 18 residues. V trimming: 0 bases; J trimming: 8 bases; junction bases outside the gene matches: 15. Quantitative 5'-RACE with molecular barcodes produced the TCR beta libraries. Via MiXCR, TCRdb re-called the 5' RACE reads, giving one row per CDR3 protein. The sample lists some 220,000 distinct CDR3 sequences; roughly 8.2% were seen once. General study findings and limits: Certain motif variants had earlier been reported in reactive arthritis synovial fluid and blood. Within matched ankylosing spondylitis synovial fluid, disease-linked clones were reportedly significantly enriched. In peripheral blood, disease-linked CD8+ clones occurred at relatively low frequencies.

This clonotype was observed many times. Its antigen is unidentified. The sequenced material came from blood, either unsorted or a sorted T cell fraction (not recorded which). The V call is TRBV5-1, the J call TRBJ2-1; 9 nucleotides align to TRBD2. This receptor was identified in a female donor with ankylosing spondylitis or in good health (not recorded which). The CDR3 region is CASSLVRGGTSFQDEQFF. The CDR3 bases are TGCGCCAGCAGCTTGGTAAGGGGCGGGACTAGCTTTCAAGATGAGCAGTTCTTC.